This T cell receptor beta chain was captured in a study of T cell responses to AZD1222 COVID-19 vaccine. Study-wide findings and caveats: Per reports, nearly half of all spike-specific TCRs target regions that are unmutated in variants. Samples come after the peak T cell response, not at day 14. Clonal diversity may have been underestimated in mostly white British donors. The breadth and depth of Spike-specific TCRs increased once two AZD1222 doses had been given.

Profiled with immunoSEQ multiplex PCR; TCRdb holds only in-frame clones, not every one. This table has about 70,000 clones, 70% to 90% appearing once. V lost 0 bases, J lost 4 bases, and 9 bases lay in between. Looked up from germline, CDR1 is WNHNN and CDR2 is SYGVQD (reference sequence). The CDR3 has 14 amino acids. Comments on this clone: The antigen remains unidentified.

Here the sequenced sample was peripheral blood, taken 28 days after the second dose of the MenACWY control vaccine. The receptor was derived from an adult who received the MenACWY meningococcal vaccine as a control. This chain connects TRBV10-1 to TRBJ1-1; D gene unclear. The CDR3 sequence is CASSESLTATEAFF. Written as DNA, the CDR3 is TGCGCCAGCAGTGAGTCGTTGACGGCCACTGAAGCTTTCTTT.